The next 18 T cell receptor beta chains were all read from a single sample in a study of blood T cell repertoires in COVID-19. The protocol was immunoSEQ multiplex PCR, while the TCRdb copy is restricted to in-frame clones and leaves out a portion. The sample lists some 190,000 clones, around nine tenths occurring once. Sequencing input: peripheral blood. Receptor source: a human donor in a cohort sampled during active COVID-19.

This chain uses TRBV10-1 with TRBJ2-1; 12 bases agree with TRBD2. The V gene end was trimmed by 0 bases and the J gene end by 3 bases; junction bases not matched to a gene: 6. CDR1 and CDR2 from the germline V gene are WNHNN and SYGVQD (reference sequence). This CDR3 region has 18 residues. CDR3 loop: CASSESPSLAGGYNEQFF. The CDR3 DNA reads TGCGCCAGCAGTGAGTCGCCCTCACTAGCGGGAGGCTACAATGAGCAGTTCTTC.

This chain uses TRBV7-2 with TRBJ2-6; 7 nucleotides align to TRBD1. The CDR3 sequence is 19 residues long. J was trimmed by 0 bases and V by 5 bases; bases with no gene match: 13. Germline assignment: CDR1 SGHTA and CDR2 FQGNSA. CDR3 coding DNA: TGTGCCAGCAGCCCTCTAAGGACAGGTTCCTACTCTGGGGCCAACGTCCTGACTTTC. Translation: CASSPLRTGSYSGANVLTF.

The chain combines TRBV7-2 with TRBJ2-3; D remains unclear. Trimming removed 4 bases at V and 0 bases at J, with 11 bases between. This CDR3 has 15 amino acids. CDR1 and CDR2 (germline): SGHTA, FQGNSA. CDR3 residues: CASSSRVPSTDTQYF. CDR3 coding DNA: TGTGCCAGCAGCTCCCGGGTGCCAAGCACAGATACGCAGTATTTT.

The V gene is TRBV2, the J gene TRBJ1-1; a possible D gene is TRBD1 (6 bases). Germline CDR1 and CDR2: SNHLY and FYNNEI. The CDR3 is 12 amino acids. V lost 4 bases to trimming and J lost 6 bases, with 9 bases between them. CDR3 protein: CASSAQGPEAFF. The CDR3 bases are TGTGCCAGCAGTGCACAGGGCCCTGAAGCTTTCTTT.

The V and J genes are TRBV2 and TRBJ1-5; 7 bases are a match to TRBD1. This CDR3 contains 15 residues. CDR1 SNHLY and CDR2 FYNNEI come from the germline V gene. V was clipped by 4 bases and J by 0 bases; unmatched bases: 3. CDR3 in amino acids: CASSAGQYSNQPQHF. The CDR3, as DNA: TGTGCCAGCAGTGCGGGACAGTATAGCAATCAGCCCCAGCATTTT.

V and J are TRBV12-3 or TRBV12-4 and TRBJ1-2, with 10 bases lining up with TRBD1. This CDR3 has 13 residues. The ends lost 5 bases at V and 6 bases at J; junction bases unmatched: 3. The CDR3 here is CASSPGTGDGYTF. DNA for the CDR3: TGTGCCAGCAGTCCTGGGACAGGGGATGGCTACACCTTC.

This clone has only one observation. The chain couples TRBV24-1 to TRBJ1-2; no clear D gene. CDR3 length: 12 residues. The V and J ends lost 7 bases and 7 bases respectively, with 12 bases between them. Germline V lookup: CDR1 KGHDR, CDR2 SFDVKD. CDR3 coding DNA: TGTGCCACCAGCGGGAGCCAGGCTGGCTACACCTTC. Translation gives CATSGSQAGYTF.

The chain uses TRBV5-1 and TRBJ1-1; D perhaps matches TRBD1 (5 bases). The CDR3 sequence is 14 residues long. CDR1 and CDR2 (germline): SGHRS, YFSETQ. Trimming pared 4 bases from V and 1 base from J, leaving 11 bases between. CDR3 region: CASSEDTPNTEAFF. The CDR3 DNA reads as TGCGCCAGCAGCGAGGACACCCCGAACACTGAAGCTTTCTTT.

This sequence joins TRBV19 and TRBJ2-7, with D possibly TRBD1 on 7 matching bases. This CDR3 contains 17 residues. The V end lost 4 bases, the J end lost 2 bases, and 21 bases lay between the germline ends. CDR1 is LNHDA, CDR2 SQIVND, per germline (reference sequence). CDR3 in DNA: TGTGCCAGTAGTACGGGGGACCTGGGACAGACCACCTACGAGCAGTACTTC. Encoded protein: CASSTGDLGQTTYEQYF.

The chain links TRBV7-9 to TRBJ2-7; 10 bases line up with TRBD1. V gave up 3 bases and J gave up 3 bases; unmatched junction bases: 5. Germline values: CDR1 SEHNR, CDR2 FQNEAQ (reference sequence). The CDR3 covers 15 residues. This CDR3 reads CASSFFGTGDYEQYF. CDR3 coding DNA: TGTGCCAGCAGCTTTTTCGGGACAGGGGACTACGAGCAGTACTTC.

This chain connects TRBV27 to TRBJ2-4; 7 bases line up with TRBD1. The CDR3 is 14 residues long. The germline V gene encodes CDR1 MNHEY and CDR2 SMNVEV (reference sequence). Trimming at V came to 1 base and at J to 4 bases, leaving 1 base not matched to a gene. CDR3 nucleotide sequence: TGTGCCAGCAGTTTATTGGGACAGAAAAACATTCAGTACTTC. Translation gives CASSLLGQKNIQYF.

The chain has TRBV6-2 or TRBV6-3 and TRBJ2-1; 9 bases align to TRBD2. Germline CDR1 and CDR2: MNHEY and SVGEGT. Trimming at V came to 5 bases and at J to 4 bases, leaving 3 bases not matched to a gene. CDR3 length: 14 amino acids. The CDR3 DNA is TGTGCCAGCAGTGGTAGCGGGGGTTACAATGAGCAGTTCTTC. It yields the protein CASSGSGGYNEQFF.

This clone was picked up one time. The J gene is TRBJ2-7, the V gene TRBV27, with TRBD2 identical over 13 bases. This CDR3 contains 15 residues. The germline gives CDR1 MNHEY, CDR2 SMNVEV (reference sequence). The ends lost 6 bases at V and 7 bases at J; junction bases unmatched: 9. The CDR3 DNA is TGTGCCAGCAGAACACTAGCGGGAGGGTCGGGGGAGCAGTACTTC. Amino acid sequence: CASRTLAGGSGEQYF.

The rearrangement links TRBV5-1 to TRBJ2-5; 8 bases agree with TRBD2. The germline CDR1 and CDR2 sequences are SGHRS and YFSETQ. The CDR3 runs 14 residues. V gave up 2 bases and J gave up 5 bases; unmatched junction bases: 5. The CDR3 protein is CASSFASGRETQYF. CDR3 sequence (DNA): TGCGCCAGCAGCTTCGCTAGCGGGCGGGAGACCCAGTACTTC. The full variable domain, completed using reference TRBV5-1 and TRBJ2-5, is KAGVTQTPRYLIKTRGQQVTLSCSPISGHRSVSWYQQTPGQGLQFLFEYFSETQRNKGNFPGRFSGRQFSNSRSEMNVSTLELGDSALYLCASSFASGRETQYFGPGTRLLVL.

The J gene is TRBJ1-1, the V gene TRBV4-1, with D possibly being TRBD1 (5 bases). The germline V and J ends were trimmed by 0 bases and 5 bases, with 10 bases remaining between them. CDR1 MGHRA and CDR2 YSYEKL come from the germline V gene. The CDR3 totals 14 residues. In DNA form, the CDR3 reads TGCGCCAGCAGCCAAGATTGGGGGGGGACTGAAGCTTTCTTT. Translated: CASSQDWGGTEAFF.

This clone showed up just once. The gene calls are TRBV12-3 or TRBV12-4 and TRBJ2-7, with 8 nucleotides matching TRBD1. The V gene end was trimmed by 8 bases and the J gene end by 6 bases; junction bases not matched to a gene: 9. CDR3 size: 13 residues. CDR3 residues: CASRSDREAEQYF. Written as DNA, the CDR3 is TGTGCCAGCCGGTCGGACAGGGAGGCCGAGCAGTACTTC.

The rearrangement joins TRBV6-2 or TRBV6-3 to TRBJ1-1; 7 bases match TRBD1. The CDR3 totals 16 residues. From germline, CDR1 is MNHEY and CDR2 SVGEGT. Unmatched junction bases numbered 5, after V lost 0 bases and J lost 1 base. This CDR3 is CASSYSPGQTNTEAFF. The CDR3, as DNA: TGTGCCAGCAGTTACTCCCCGGGACAGACGAACACTGAAGCTTTCTTT.

The genes are TRBV6-5 and TRBJ1-4, with a tentative D call TRBD1 (5 bases). Trimming removed 2 bases from V and 10 bases from J, with 17 bases in between. This CDR3 region has 15 residues. CDR1 and CDR2 from the germline V gene are MNHEY and SVGAGI. The CDR3 loop reads CASSYAGRRDGKLFF. CDR3 in DNA: TGTGCCAGCAGTTACGCTGGGAGGCGGGACGGAAAACTGTTTTTT.